What follows describes a single TCR beta chain. This sample was taken from a study of control samples from healthy donors and cancer patients. With 4 bases clipped from V and 7 bases from J, the junction kept 13 bases outside the gene matches. CDR1 and CDR2 from the germline V gene are MNHNY and SVGAGI (reference sequence). The CDR3 totals 16 residues. TCRdb's table, derived via immunoSEQ multiplex PCR, lists solely in-frame clones and lacks some. This sample carries roughly 90,000 clones, roughly four fifths of them seen once, and the ten largest clones take over 7.5%. Input material: blood. The chain carries TRBV6-6 and TRBJ1-2; 9 bases are shared with TRBD1. The sequence was collected from a woman in her fifties or sixties in good health. The CDR3: CASSSEIQGAIGGYTF. Here the CDR3 DNA reads TGTGCCAGCAGTTCCGAAATACAGGGGGCAATCGGTGGCTACACCTTC.